The 21 T cell receptor beta chains below all came from one sample that was sequenced in a study of T cells in Graves' hyperthyroidism and ophthalmopathy. TCR beta CDR3 sequences were amplified from RNA transcripts. HTBI primers were employed in a first-round RT-PCR of the TCR CDR3. From the multiplex PCR reads, TCRdb called clonotypes with MiXCR, one entry per CDR3 protein. The sample includes more than 55,000 distinct CDR3 sequences, 53% of them seen just once. Sequencing input: blood. These receptors all stem from a woman aged 55 to 70 with Graves' ophthalmopathy.

In this sample, this clonotype turned up many times. J is TRBJ1-6 and V is TRBV28; D may be TRBD1 (5 bases). The germline V gene encodes CDR1 MDHEN and CDR2 SYDVKM. V lost 3 bases, J lost 10 bases, and 10 bases lay in between. This CDR3 has 13 residues. The CDR3 DNA sequence: TGTGCCAGCAGTTTGGGGGAGGGCTCACCCCTCCACTTT. Amino acid sequence: CASSLGEGSPLHF.

This sequence joins TRBV9 and TRBJ1-5, with D tentatively TRBD1 (5 bases). The ends were cut back, 7 bases at V and 9 bases at J, with 23 bases in the middle. The CDR3 runs 15 residues. Germline V gene lookup returns CDR1 SGDLS and CDR2 YYNGEE. CDR3: CASGGGGFSDLPQHF. In nucleotides, the CDR3 is TGTGCCAGCGGCGGGGGAGGGTTCTCCGATCTGCCCCAGCATTTT.

The rearrangement links TRBV12-3 or TRBV12-4 to TRBJ1-5; a weak D match, TRBD1 (5 bases). The CDR3 totals 14 residues. The V end lost 1 base, the J end lost 6 bases, and 10 bases lay between the germline ends. The CDR3 loop reads CASSLVRVVQPQHF. As DNA, the CDR3 is TGTGCCAGCAGTTTAGTCAGGGTTGTTCAGCCCCAGCATTTT.

This clonotype appeared many times. The gene calls are TRBV6-2 or TRBV6-3 and TRBJ2-3; 8 positions agree with TRBD1. Germline CDR1 is MNHEY and CDR2 is SVGEGT. The J segment lost 3 bases and the V segment lost 7 bases, leaving 12 bases of the junction unmatched. This CDR3 is 16 amino acids long. The CDR3 DNA reads TGTGCCAGCAAAACCCAAGCAGGGGGCGGGACAGATACGCAGTATTTT. This encodes CASKTQAGGGTDTQYF.

Turning to this clonotype: The conserved closing phenylalanine or tryptophan is absent in this CDR3, likely reflecting a read error. The DNA is omitted, as the CDR3 cannot be located on it reliably, and the CDR3 follows TCRdb's listing. The chain combines TRBV15 with TRBJ2-1; the table names TRBD1, a call not compared with the DNA. Germline V gives CDR1 LNHNV, CDR2 YYDKDF (reference sequence). Both ends counted, the CDR3 spans 9 residues. The CDR3 region is CATSSVQDR.

The CDR3 reads CASSLQGAYTEAFF. The CDR3 nucleotides are TGTGCCAGCAGTCTACAGGGGGCGTACACTGAAGCTTTCTTT. The gene calls are TRBV6-2 or TRBV6-3 and TRBJ1-1, with 9 bases fitting TRBD1. The germline V gene has CDR1 MNHEY and CDR2 SVGEGT. The CDR3 extends over 14 amino acids. Trimming removed 5 bases from V and 3 bases from J; junction bases left unmatched: 4.

This clonotype was counted many times. The chain recombines TRBV3-1 with TRBJ2-2; tentative D call: TRBD2 (6 bases). The CDR3 sequence is 14 residues long. The V and J ends lost 3 bases and 3 bases respectively, with 8 bases between them. Germline-derived CDR1 and CDR2 are LGHDT and YNNKEL (reference sequence). CDR3 protein: CASSQGLDTGELFF. CDR3 nucleotide sequence: TGTGCCAGCAGCCAGGGACTGGACACCGGGGAGCTGTTTTTT.

This clonotype occurred many times. The V and J genes are TRBV5-4 and TRBJ1-1; the match to TRBD1 covers 8 bases. The CDR3 sequence is 16 residues long. J gave up 6 bases and V 4 bases, and 14 bases lay outside the gene matches. CDR1 and CDR2 from the germline V gene are SGHNT and YYREEE (reference sequence). The CDR3 DNA is TGTGCCAGCAGCGCGTACAGGGGGATCGTGATCGCTGAAGCTTTCTTT. Protein sequence: CASSAYRGIVIAEAFF.

Of note for this clonotype: A read error may account for a junction end that differs from germline. This chain joins TRBV10-2 and TRBJ2-1; D possibly corresponds to TRBD1 (6 bases). The CDR3 loop spans 14 amino acids. CDR1 and CDR2 from the germline V gene are WSHSY and SAAADI. The CDR3 reads CASRGGLSNNEQFF. The CDR3 DNA reads as TGCGCCAGTAGAGGGGGTCTCTCCAACAATGAGCAGTTCTTC.

In this sample, this clonotype turned up many times. This chain connects TRBV20-1 to TRBJ1-2; TRBD1 might be the D (6 bases). The CDR3 has 13 residues. CDR1 and CDR2 from the germline V gene are DFQATT and SNEGSKA (reference sequence). Trimming pared 0 bases from V and 4 bases from J, leaving 9 bases between. DNA for the CDR3: TGCAGTGCTAGAGAAAGGGGGGCCTATGGCTACACCTTC. This gives the protein CSARERGAYGYTF.

This clonotype was observed at least ten times. V usage is TRBV6-1 and J usage is TRBJ2-3; 13 positions match TRBD2. J was trimmed by 5 bases and V by 0 bases; bases with no gene match: 5. CDR3 length: 17 amino acids. Germline CDR1 reads MNHNS; CDR2 reads SASEGT. The CDR3 is CASSEAPWTSGGDTQYF. Here the CDR3 DNA reads TGTGCCAGCAGTGAAGCACCTTGGACTAGCGGGGGAGATACGCAGTATTTT.

The chain combines TRBV2 with TRBJ2-1, with a tentative D call TRBD2 (5 bases). The CDR3 runs 13 residues. Per germline, CDR1 SNHLY and CDR2 FYNNEI. Deletions cut 11 bases from V and 3 bases from J, with 14 bases between. The CDR3 nucleotides read TGTGCCTCCCGGGGTCTCCACTACAATGAGCAGTTCTTC. Its translation is CASRGLHYNEQFF.

The gene calls are TRBV5-1 and TRBJ1-4, with D hard to call. The CDR3 spans 18 residues. Germline loops: CDR1 SGHRS, CDR2 YFSETQ. The germline V and J ends were trimmed by 3 bases and 0 bases, with 18 bases remaining between them. As DNA, the CDR3 is TGCGCCAGCAGCTGTTGTTTGGTGGGGAGTACAACTAATGAAAAACTGTTTTTT. Protein product: CASSCCLVGSTTNEKLFF.

The CDR3 nucleotides read TGTGCCATCGCTGCCCGGGACCTCCCCTACGAGCAGTACTTC. It specifies CAIAARDLPYEQYF. This chain uses TRBV10-3 with TRBJ2-7; either TRBD1 or TRBD2 may fit D (5 bases each). Trimming left V 8 bases short and J 2 bases short, with 16 bases between. Germline V lookup: CDR1 ENHRY, CDR2 SYGVKD. This CDR3 has 14 amino acids.

This clonotype was found many times. The rearrangement uses TRBV5-5 and TRBJ2-1; the D gene could be TRBD1 or TRBD2 (6 bases each). Between the trimmed V and J ends, which lost 3 bases and 4 bases, there was a span of 17 bases. In germline, CDR1 is SGHKS, CDR2 YYEKEE (reference sequence). The length of the CDR3 is 16 residues. DNA of the CDR3: TGTGCCAGCAGCTGGGAGGACAGCTATCTTTACAATGAGCAGTTCTTC. The encoded protein is CASSWEDSYLYNEQFF. Full variable domain (rest looked up from reference TRBV5-5 and TRBJ2-1): DAGVTQSPTHLIKTRGQQVTLRCSPISGHKSVSWYQQVLGQGPQFIFQYYEKEERGRGNFPDRFSARQFPNYSSELNVNALLLGDSALYLCASSWEDSYLYNEQFFGPGTRLTVL.

V and J are TRBV7-6 and TRBJ1-2; 8 positions match TRBD1. Trimming removed 4 bases from V and 6 bases from J; junction bases left unmatched: 7. The CDR3 totals 14 residues. Germline CDR1 and CDR2: SGHVS and FNYEAQ. CDR3: CASSSGQGSNGYTF. Here the CDR3 DNA reads TGTGCCAGCAGCTCCGGACAGGGAAGTAATGGCTACACCTTC.

This clonotype was detected once. No conserved phenylalanine or tryptophan ends this CDR3, so it is likely a read error. Because the CDR3's place on the DNA is in doubt, the DNA is left out and the CDR3 is given as listed by TCRdb. The V gene is TRBV12-3 or TRBV12-4, the J gene TRBJ2-5; the table calls TRBD1, which could not be checked here. The CDR3 is made up of 11 amino acids, end residues included. The CDR3 here is CASSLFRTELR.

The chain combines TRBV7-9 with TRBJ1-2; D uncertain. Germline-derived CDR1 and CDR2 are SEHNR and FQNEAQ (reference sequence). This CDR3 contains 16 residues. V gave up 3 bases and J gave up 0 bases, with 14 bases separating them. CDR3 loop: CASSFREAGANYGYTF. CDR3 DNA sequence: TGTGCCAGCAGCTTTAGGGAGGCCGGAGCTAACTATGGCTACACCTTC. Supplemented by reference TRBV7-9 and TRBJ1-2, the full variable domain reads DTGVSQNPRHKITKRGQNVTFRCDPISEHNRLYWYRQTLGQGPEFLTYFQNEAQLEKSRLLSDRFSAERPKGSFSTLEIQRTEQGDSAMYLCASSFREAGANYGYTFGSGTRLTVV.

In its sample, this clonotype was seen many times. The chain employs TRBV5-1 and TRBJ1-5; 8 bases align to TRBD1. The CDR3 length is 14 residues. Germline lookup yields CDR1 SGHRS and CDR2 YFSETQ. V dropped 3 bases and J dropped 7; count of bases not matched to a gene: 6. In nucleotides, the CDR3 is TGCGCCAGCAGCTGGGGACAGGCGGGACAGCCCCAGCATTTT. Its protein is CASSWGQAGQPQHF.

This clonotype was observed many times. V usage is TRBV7-9 and J usage is TRBJ1-1; D gene ambiguous. Germline CDR1 is SEHNR and CDR2 is FQNEAQ (reference sequence). Trimming took off 1 base at V and 1 base at J, with 7 bases between the two ends. The CDR3 runs to 14 residues. DNA for the CDR3: TGTGCCAGCAGCTTAGTTCTGGGGAACACTGAAGCTTTCTTT. This gives the protein CASSLVLGNTEAFF.

The V call is TRBV10-3, the J call TRBJ2-3; 9 nucleotides line up with TRBD2. V trimming: 6 bases; J trimming: 4 bases; junction bases outside the gene matches: 5. Germline assignment: CDR1 ENHRY and CDR2 SYGVKD. The CDR3 length is 14 residues. Written as DNA, the CDR3 is TGTGCCATCAGGGCGGCGGGGGGGGCAGATACGCAGTATTTT. It codes for CAIRAAGGADTQYF.